Described below is a single T cell receptor (beta chain) sequence and its context. Original analysis: From reference gene primer amplification, estimates of nucleated cell counts were derived. Profiled with immunoSEQ multiplex PCR; TCRdb holds only in-frame clones, not every one. That table is the source of V, J and clone size, and D and trimming were worked out from the DNA. The sample records tens of thousands of clones, about 89% being singletons. These data are taken from a study of blood T cell repertoires in COVID-19. Study-level information: The United States, Italy and Spain were the sources of the acute and convalescent COVID-19 samples. Sources were T cells, B-cell-depleted T cells, or PBMCs; the material itself was cDNA or gDNA.

The CDR3 loop spans 17 amino acids. V was cut by 0 bases and J by 0 bases, with 13 bases left in between. Germline V gene lookup returns CDR1 SGDLS and CDR2 YYNGEE. The sequence was obtained from a woman aged 60 to 75 with active COVID-19. The sample comprised peripheral blood. The chain employs TRBV9 and TRBJ1-3; D call uncertain. In DNA, the CDR3 is TGTGCCAGCAGCGTAGCCGCGCTCGAGGGCTCTGGAAACACCATATATTTT. Translation: CASSVAALEGSGNTIYF.